The entry below gives a single T cell receptor (beta chain) sequence along with its context. This record belongs to a study of blood T cell repertoires in COVID-19. Study context: Acute-phase and convalescent COVID-19 samples originated in the United States, Italy and Spain. Sample material is recorded as cDNA or gDNA derived from T cells, B-cell-depleted T cells, or PBMCs.

Germline trimming cut 4 bases from V and 1 base from J; bases unmatched to any gene: 5. The germline V gene encodes CDR1 LGHNA and CDR2 YNFKEQ. The CDR3 totals 16 residues. Original analysis: Reference gene primers were amplified, and this amplification served to estimate nucleated cell counts. The data were produced by immunoSEQ multiplex PCR, yet TCRdb's version contains in-frame clones alone and is incomplete. V, J and clone size are those of that table, while D and trimming were read from the DNA. The repertoire holds a few hundred thousand clones, with over 80% as singletons. This chain joins TRBV4-2 and TRBJ1-4, with 8 bases fitting TRBD1. Sample: peripheral blood. The TCR was taken from a woman aged 40 to 50 with acute or convalescent COVID-19. The CDR3 DNA sequence: TGTGCCAGCAGCCCGCGAGGACAGGGAACTAATGAAAAACTGTTTTTT. Amino acid sequence: CASSPRGQGTNEKLFF.